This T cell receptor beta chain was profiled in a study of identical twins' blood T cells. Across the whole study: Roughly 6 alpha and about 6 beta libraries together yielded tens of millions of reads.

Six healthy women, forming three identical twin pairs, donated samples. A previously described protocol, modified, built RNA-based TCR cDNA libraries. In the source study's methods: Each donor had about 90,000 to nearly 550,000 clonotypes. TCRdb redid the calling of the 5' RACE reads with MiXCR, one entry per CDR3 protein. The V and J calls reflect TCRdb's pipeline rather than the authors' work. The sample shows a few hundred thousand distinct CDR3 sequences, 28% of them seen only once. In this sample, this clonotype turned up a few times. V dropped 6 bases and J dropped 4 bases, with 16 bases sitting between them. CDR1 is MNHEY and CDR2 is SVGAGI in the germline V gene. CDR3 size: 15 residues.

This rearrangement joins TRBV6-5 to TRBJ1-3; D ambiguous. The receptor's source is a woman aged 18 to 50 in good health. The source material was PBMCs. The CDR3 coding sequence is TGTGCCAGCAGCCCCTCTTCGAGTGTCGGAAACACCATATATTTT. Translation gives CASSPSSSVGNTIYF.